This TCR beta chain was identified during a study of graft-versus-host responses after intestinal transplantation. Whole-study context: Multivisceral, liver-intestinal, or isolated intestinal grafts went to recipients. Anti-thymocyte globulin induction was given to all recipients, followed by tacrolimus and steroids for approximately three years.

With regard to this clone: Its target is not known.

V shed 0 bases and J shed 7 bases, with 18 bases lying between them. The V gene's germline CDR1 is MGHRA and CDR2 YSYEKL. The CDR3 spans 16 residues. Profiling relied on immunoSEQ multiplex PCR, and the TCRdb table lists in-frame clones only, not all of them. Of more than 45,000 clones listed, roughly 89% are singletons. The study, taken as a whole, reports: Some patients had graft-donor T cell macrochimerism, and their allografts showed high graft-versus-host to host-versus-graft clonal ratios. GvH clones surfaced in recipient marrow, some emerging earlier in ileum or blood.

Source: PBMCs, taken almost 120 days after intestinal transplantation. This chain connects TRBV4-1 to TRBJ1-2; D is ambiguous. This sequence originates from a human patient who received an intestinal transplant, so some T cells may come from the graft donor. Here the CDR3 DNA reads TGCGCCAGCAGCCAAGATACCCTACTCCTCACCCTTGGCTACACCTTC. Translation: CASSQDTLLLTLGYTF.